The 22 T cell receptor beta chains presented below share a single source sample, sequenced in a study of cytomegalovirus exposure and HLA in healthy donors. Primers: 60 Vbeta forward and 13 Jbeta reverse. The protocol was immunoSEQ multiplex PCR, while the TCRdb copy is restricted to in-frame clones and leaves out a portion. This table holds 200,000 to 250,000 clones, about 80% found once. Sequencing used PBMCs. The receptors derive from a man younger than 35 in good health and CMV-seronegative.

In this sample, this clone turned up once. The chain recombines TRBV5-4 with TRBJ1-1; 8 positions agree with TRBD1. Germline CDR1 reads SGHNT; CDR2 reads YYREEE (reference sequence). The CDR3 runs to 16 residues. V was clipped by 3 bases and J by 6 bases; unmatched bases: 13. The CDR3 DNA reads as TGTGCCAGCAGCTGGCCGGCAGGGCAGGGGGCCTCTGAAGCTTTCTTT. Translated, it gives CASSWPAGQGASEAFF. The full variable domain, with the rest looked up from reference TRBV5-4 and TRBJ1-1, is ETGVTQSPTHLIKTRGQQVTLRCSSQSGHNTVSWYQQALGQGPQFIFQYYREEENGRGNFPPRFSGLQFPNYSSELNVNALELDDSALYLCASSWPAGQGASEAFFGQGTRLTVV.

The chain carries TRBV13 and TRBJ2-1; TRBD2 agrees at 7 bases. After removal of 5 bases from V and 1 base from J, the junction contained 8 bases not matched to a gene. This CDR3 contains 16 residues. The germline CDR1 and CDR2 sequences are PRHDT and FYEKMQ (reference sequence). CDR3 nucleotide sequence: TGTGCCAGCAGCCTCCGGACTAGTATGTCCTACAATGAGCAGTTCTTC. Its translation: CASSLRTSMSYNEQFF.

V is TRBV28 and J is TRBJ2-1; D is unclear. The ends were cut back, 3 bases at V and 3 bases at J, with 27 bases in the middle. Germline V gives CDR1 MDHEN, CDR2 SYDVKM. The CDR3 covers 20 residues. For the CDR3, the DNA is TGTGCCAGCAGTTTGCCTAGTATCCGAACCGAGGTACCGGGCTACAATGAGCAGTTCTTC. Its protein is CASSLPSIRTEVPGYNEQFF.

As for this clone: At one end the junction does not follow the germline gene, possibly because of a read error. The same CDR3 is also encoded by other DNA sequences in this sample. The V gene is TRBV5-6, the J gene TRBJ1-2; 9 bases fit TRBD1. There are 14 residues in the CDR3. Germline-derived CDR1 and CDR2 are SGHDT and YYEEEE. This chain's CDR3 is CASSLGTGPNGYTF. CDR3 coding DNA: TGTGCCAGCAGTTTGGGGACAGGGCCAAATGGCTACACCTTC.

The chain is built from TRBV29-1 and TRBJ2-1; 12 bases fit TRBD2. Germline V CDR1 and CDR2: SQVTM, ANQGSEA. The CDR3 is made up of 15 amino acids. The V and J ends lost 4 bases and 6 bases, in that order; junction bases with no gene match: 7. The CDR3 nucleotides are TGCAGCGTTGGAGCTAGCGGGGGGGCGGTCAATGAGCAGTTCTTC. Residues: CSVGASGGAVNEQFF.

J is TRBJ1-2 and V is TRBV29-1; TRBD1 aligns across 8 bases. CDR1 is SQVTM, CDR2 ANQGSEA, per germline. The CDR3 runs 14 residues. V shed 1 base, J shed 6 bases, and the junction held 7 bases outside the gene matches. CDR3 DNA sequence: TGCAGCGTTGAAGCCTCAGGGGGCTCGGATGGCTACACCTTC. This gives the protein CSVEASGGSDGYTF.

The chain has TRBV13 and TRBJ2-3; TRBD2 matches 7 bases. Germline trimming cut 3 bases from V and 0 bases from J; bases unmatched to any gene: 3. Germline CDR1 is PRHDT and CDR2 is FYEKMQ (reference sequence). The CDR3 length is 15 residues. Here the CDR3 reads CASSFLAASTDTQYF. The DNA for the CDR3 is TGTGCCAGCAGCTTTCTAGCGGCTAGCACAGATACGCAGTATTTT.

The V gene is TRBV7-9, the J gene TRBJ2-5; TRBD1 matches 10 bases. This CDR3 has 15 residues. V lost 1 base, J lost 6 bases, and 5 bases stayed unmatched. In germline, CDR1 is SEHNR, CDR2 FQNEAQ (reference sequence). CDR3 loop: CASSLDGQGGQTQYF. DNA for the CDR3: TGTGCCAGCAGCTTAGACGGACAGGGGGGACAGACCCAGTACTTC.

The chain carries TRBV7-2 and TRBJ1-5; TRBD1 agrees at 9 bases. V shed 6 bases, J shed 4 bases, and the junction held 7 bases outside the gene matches. In germline, CDR1 is SGHTA, CDR2 FQGNSA. CDR3 length equals 15 residues. The CDR3 coding sequence is TGTGCCAGCAGTCTACAGGGGGCAAGTAATCAGCCCCAGCATTTT. Encoded protein: CASSLQGASNQPQHF.

The gene calls are TRBV14 and TRBJ1-4; D gene ambiguous. The CDR3 loop spans 13 amino acids. The germline V and J ends were trimmed by 4 bases and 8 bases, with 11 bases remaining between them. Germline V lookup: CDR1 SGHDN, CDR2 FVKESK. The CDR3 sequence: CASSLSGWEKLFF. The CDR3, as DNA: TGTGCCAGCAGCCTCAGCGGGTGGGAAAAACTGTTTTTT.

CDR3 nucleotide sequence: TGTGCCAGCAGTTACTCGTCTCTTAGCAGGGAAACTGAAGCTTTCTTT. It encodes CASSYSSLSRETEAFF. The J gene is TRBJ1-1, the V gene TRBV6-5; weak D call: TRBD1 (5 bases). This CDR3 spans 16 amino acids. Trimming removed 0 bases at V and 5 bases at J, with 16 bases between. Germline CDR1 is MNHEY and CDR2 is SVGAGI.

This sequence joins TRBV7-9 and TRBJ2-2; TRBD1 matches at 8 bases. The CDR3 spans 16 residues. J was trimmed by 5 bases and V by 0 bases; bases with no gene match: 5. CDR1 and CDR2 from the germline V gene are SEHNR and FQNEAQ (reference sequence). CDR3 amino acids: CASSLAQGARTGELFF. CDR3 nucleotide sequence: TGTGCCAGCAGCTTAGCGCAGGGGGCGAGAACCGGGGAGCTGTTTTTT.

V is TRBV18 and J is TRBJ1-2, with D perhaps matching TRBD1 (5 bases). The CDR3 sequence is 14 residues long. Deletions cut 3 bases from V and 7 bases from J, with 15 bases between. Germline CDR1 KGHSH, CDR2 LQKENI. The CDR3 DNA reads as TGTGCCAGCTCACCGGGAGGGGACGGGTCTGGCTACACCTTC. This codes for CASSPGGDGSGYTF.

This clone has only a few counts. The CDR3 is CASSQPGDNTEAFF. The CDR3, as DNA: TGTGCCAGCAGCCAACCAGGGGATAACACTGAAGCTTTCTTT. V is TRBV4-2 and J is TRBJ1-1; maybe TRBD1 (6 bases). The CDR3 is 14 amino acids. The germline V and J ends were trimmed by 2 bases and 2 bases, with 9 bases remaining between them. Germline V gene data show CDR1 as LGHNA and CDR2 as YNFKEQ.

This rearrangement joins TRBV11-1 to TRBJ1-4; 7 bases map to TRBD1. The length of the CDR3 is 15 residues. Trimming at V came to 1 base and at J to 6 bases, leaving 5 bases not matched to a gene. Germline values: CDR1 SGHAT, CDR2 FQDESV (reference sequence). CDR3: CASSLDRGKDEKLFF. CDR3 bases: TGTGCCAGCAGCTTAGACAGGGGAAAAGATGAAAAACTGTTTTTT.

V usage is TRBV5-1 and J usage is TRBJ1-2; 7 positions match TRBD1. The germline CDR1 and CDR2 sequences are SGHRS and YFSETQ. The CDR3 is 15 amino acids. Unmatched junction bases numbered 4, after V lost 2 bases and J lost 0 bases. In nucleotides, the CDR3 is TGCGCCAGCAGCTTCAGGGACAGAGCTAACTATGGCTACACCTTC. It specifies CASSFRDRANYGYTF.

The chain carries TRBV19 and TRBJ2-3; D not resolved. CDR3 length equals 15 residues. V was shortened by 6 bases and J by 4 bases, with 17 bases between the two germline ends. CDR1 and CDR2 (germline): LNHDA, SQIVND (reference sequence). CDR3 DNA: TGTGCCAGTAGCCCATTCCCGAGGAACCCAGATACGCAGTATTTT. Amino acid sequence: CASSPFPRNPDTQYF.

This clone has just a few counts. This chain uses TRBV19 with TRBJ1-1; 12 bases are a match to TRBD1. The CDR3 has 16 residues. Germline lookup yields CDR1 LNHDA and CDR2 SQIVND (reference sequence). The trim removed 5 bases at V and 4 bases at J, leaving 8 bases unmatched. The CDR3 is CASSPWGQGATTEAFF. In DNA, the CDR3 is TGTGCCAGTAGTCCTTGGGGACAGGGGGCTACCACTGAAGCTTTCTTT.

The chain is built from TRBV27 and TRBJ2-7; possible D gene TRBD2, 5 bases. V lost 7 bases and J 1 base, leaving 11 bases between the germline ends. The CDR3 runs 13 residues. Germline loops: CDR1 MNHEY, CDR2 SMNVEV (reference sequence). In nucleotides, the CDR3 is TGTGCCAGCATGGCAGGACTGTCCTACGAGCAGTACTTC. It encodes CASMAGLSYEQYF.

The J gene is TRBJ2-3, the V gene TRBV9; D is undetermined. V dropped 3 bases and J dropped 1 base, with 6 bases sitting between them. CDR1 and CDR2 from the germline V gene are SGDLS and YYNGEE. The CDR3 length is 13 residues. CDR3 protein: CASSAFRTDTQYF. DNA of the CDR3: TGTGCCAGCAGCGCCTTCCGCACAGATACGCAGTATTTT.

The chain has TRBV7-9 and TRBJ2-2, with TRBD1 identical over 9 bases. In germline, CDR1 is SEHNR, CDR2 FQNEAQ (reference sequence). The CDR3 has 15 residues. V gave up 5 bases and J gave up 8 bases; unmatched junction bases: 9. The CDR3 nucleotides are TGTGCCAGCAGCCCGGGACAGGGCCTTGGGGGGGAGCTGTTTTTT. This gives the protein CASSPGQGLGGELFF.

The rearrangement uses TRBV5-1 and TRBJ1-1; weak D call: TRBD1 (5 bases). The CDR3 is made up of 16 amino acids. V shed 4 bases and J shed 3 bases, with 19 bases lying between them. CDR1 and CDR2 (germline): SGHRS, YFSETQ. CDR3 coding DNA: TGCGCCAGCAGCGAGGGGTCCATAGGGAGGGACACTGAAGCTTTCTTT. Translated: CASSEGSIGRDTEAFF.